This T cell receptor beta chain emerged from a study of T cell changes during pregnancy in multiple sclerosis. By sample fraction, this clone is medium-sized (0.01 to 0.1%). From germline, CDR1 is SGHVS and CDR2 FNYEAQ. The CDR3 runs to 14 residues. V lost 0 bases, J lost 5 bases, and 8 bases lay in between. TCRdb's table, derived via immunoSEQ multiplex PCR, lists solely in-frame clones and lacks some. The table lists tens of thousands of clones, around 90% of them singletons, with 0.5% to 0.75% in the top ten. Source: CD4+ T cells from peripheral blood mononuclear cells, taken in the first trimester of pregnancy. The J gene is TRBJ2-4, the V gene TRBV7-6; no firm D call. The receptor's source is a female donor with multiple sclerosis, enrolled in a pregnancy study. CDR3 sequence (DNA): TGTGCCAGCAGCTTAGCGCCCGAGGAAAACATTCAGTACTTC. Translation gives CASSLAPEENIQYF.